The rows below give T cell receptor beta chains drawn from one sample of a study of blood T cells in healthy people across ages. Each CDR3 protein gets one entry after TCRdb re-called the 5' RACE reads with MiXCR. Of around 650,000 distinct CDR3 sequences listed, about 30% were seen once; the top ten hold 15% to 19%. Sequences were obtained from blood. The receptor set was obtained from a woman older than 75 in good health. Both conserved end residues are part of each CDR3. A D gene is named only where the DNA matches it firmly. Clone size, where shown, is once, few, many, or a class for clones that have expanded.

TRBV20-1	.	many	TRBJ2-7	CSAVTEIYEQYF	TGCAGTGCTGTGACAGAAATCTACGAGCAGTACTTC
TRBV4-3	.	.	TRBJ2-2	CASSQRTGLTNTGELFF	TGCGCCAGCAGCCAGAGAACAGGCCTAACCAACACCGGGGAGCTGTTTTTT
TRBV9	.	many	TRBJ1-2	CASNRENYGYTF	TGTGCCAGCAACAGGGAGAACTATGGCTACACCTTC
TRBV10-3	.	many	TRBJ2-5	CAIGATIETQYF	TGTGCCATCGGGGCCACAATAGAGACCCAGTACTTC
TRBV5-1	.	.	TRBJ2-7	CASSHRGSRFMYEQYF	TGCGCCAGCAGCCATAGGGGGAGTCGGTTTATGTACGAGCAGTACTTC
TRBV20-1	TRBD2	.	TRBJ2-3	CSAGGADTQYF	TGCAGTGCTGGGGGGGCAGATACGCAGTATTTT
TRBV6-5	.	many	TRBJ1-2	CASSYSLPGVNGYTF	TGTGCCAGCAGTTACTCGTTGCCAGGGGTTAATGGCTACACCTTC
TRBV5-4	.	.	TRBJ1-1	CASSGTPGRANTEAFF	TGTGCCAGCAGCGGGACCCCGGGACGGGCGAACACTGAAGCTTTCTTT
TRBV24-1	TRBD2	many	TRBJ2-3	CATGPGRGALNTQYF	TGTGCCACCGGTCCTGGGCGGGGGGCCTTGAATACGCAGTATTTT
TRBV6-1	.	.	TRBJ1-2	CASFPGGGDYGYTF	TGTGCCAGCTTCCCCGGGGGGGGGGATTATGGCTACACCTTC
TRBV3-1	TRBD1	few	TRBJ2-4	CASSQVQGTSRAIQYF	TGTGCCAGCAGCCAAGTACAGGGGACGAGTCGGGCCATTCAGTACTTC
TRBV4-1	TRBD1	many	TRBJ1-1	CASSQTDRAWNTEAFF	TGCGCCAGCAGCCAGACGGACAGGGCTTGGAACACTGAAGCTTTCTTT
TRBV7-3	TRBD2	many	TRBJ2-1	CASSRLASGPYNEQFF	TGTGCCAGCAGCCGCCTCGCTAGCGGGCCATACAATGAGCAGTTCTTC
TRBV20-1	.	.	TRBJ2-3	CSASRSELSTDTQYF	TGCAGTGCTAGCAGGAGCGAGCTTAGCACAGATACGCAGTATTTT
TRBV29-1	TRBD1	few	TRBJ1-1	CSVLGQGNTEAFF	TGCAGCGTCCTAGGACAGGGCAACACTGAAGCTTTCTTT
TRBV6-1	.	many	TRBJ1-1	CASSEARGTEAFF	TGTGCCAGCAGTGAAGCTCGGGGGACTGAAGCTTTCTTT
TRBV10-3	.	few	TRBJ2-1	CAISVGKETQFF	TGTGCCATCAGTGTGGGAAAAGAGACCCAGTTCTTC
TRBV20-1	.	many	TRBJ1-2	CSASLTYFGYGYTF	TGCAGTGCTAGCCTAACTTACTTCGGATATGGCTACACCTTC
TRBV20-1	TRBD2	many	TRBJ2-1	CSARPGLAGNEQFF	TGCAGTGCCCGACCGGGACTAGCGGGTAATGAGCAGTTCTTC
TRBV4-2	.	many	TRBJ2-7	CASSQDPSRSSYEQYF	TGTGCCAGCAGCCAAGATCCCAGTCGCAGCTCCTACGAGCAGTACTTC
TRBV7-2	TRBD2	many	TRBJ2-7	CASSLAGGGDYEQYF	TGTGCCAGCAGCTTAGCGGGCGGGGGGGATTACGAGCAGTACTTC
TRBV19	TRBD2	many	TRBJ2-1	CASSPLAGGPGNEQFF	TGTGCCAGTAGTCCATTAGCGGGGGGGCCAGGCAATGAGCAGTTCTTC
TRBV6-1	.	.	TRBJ1-5	CASMRGGNQPQHF	TGTGCCAGCATGCGCGGGGGCAATCAGCCCCAGCATTTT
TRBV20-1	TRBD1	.	TRBJ1-5	CSAREMGTGYSNQPQHF	TGCAGTGCTAGAGAAATGGGGACAGGATATAGCAATCAGCCCCAGCATTTT
TRBV6-5	.	many	TRBJ1-2	CASSFFVTHGQGLGGYTF	TGTGCCAGCAGTTTCTTCGTTACCCATGGCCAGGGCCTTGGTGGCTACACCTTC
TRBV5-1	TRBD2	.	TRBJ2-3	CASSLVRTSEGMSTDTQYF	TGCGCCAGCAGCTTGGTTCGGACTAGCGAGGGAATGAGCACAGATACGCAGTATTTT
TRBV12-3/TRBV12-4	TRBD1	many	TRBJ1-2	CASSPYGQGLYGYTF	TGTGCCAGCAGCCCTTACGGACAGGGCCTCTATGGCTACACCTTC